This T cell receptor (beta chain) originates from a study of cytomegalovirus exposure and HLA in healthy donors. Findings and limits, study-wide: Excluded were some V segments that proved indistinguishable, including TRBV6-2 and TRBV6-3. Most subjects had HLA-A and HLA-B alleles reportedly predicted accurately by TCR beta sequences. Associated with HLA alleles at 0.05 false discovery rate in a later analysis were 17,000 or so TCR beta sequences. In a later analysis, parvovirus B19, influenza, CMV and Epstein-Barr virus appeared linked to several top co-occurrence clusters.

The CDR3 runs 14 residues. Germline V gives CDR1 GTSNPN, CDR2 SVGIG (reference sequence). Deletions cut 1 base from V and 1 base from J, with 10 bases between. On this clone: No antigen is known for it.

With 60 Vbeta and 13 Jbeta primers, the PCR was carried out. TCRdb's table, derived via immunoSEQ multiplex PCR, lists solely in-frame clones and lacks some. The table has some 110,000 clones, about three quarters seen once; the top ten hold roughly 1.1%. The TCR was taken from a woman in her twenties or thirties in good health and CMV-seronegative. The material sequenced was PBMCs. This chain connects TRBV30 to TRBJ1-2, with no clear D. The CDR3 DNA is TGTGCCTGGAGTGCGGGTTTTCTTAACTATGGCTACACCTTC. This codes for CAWSAGFLNYGYTF.